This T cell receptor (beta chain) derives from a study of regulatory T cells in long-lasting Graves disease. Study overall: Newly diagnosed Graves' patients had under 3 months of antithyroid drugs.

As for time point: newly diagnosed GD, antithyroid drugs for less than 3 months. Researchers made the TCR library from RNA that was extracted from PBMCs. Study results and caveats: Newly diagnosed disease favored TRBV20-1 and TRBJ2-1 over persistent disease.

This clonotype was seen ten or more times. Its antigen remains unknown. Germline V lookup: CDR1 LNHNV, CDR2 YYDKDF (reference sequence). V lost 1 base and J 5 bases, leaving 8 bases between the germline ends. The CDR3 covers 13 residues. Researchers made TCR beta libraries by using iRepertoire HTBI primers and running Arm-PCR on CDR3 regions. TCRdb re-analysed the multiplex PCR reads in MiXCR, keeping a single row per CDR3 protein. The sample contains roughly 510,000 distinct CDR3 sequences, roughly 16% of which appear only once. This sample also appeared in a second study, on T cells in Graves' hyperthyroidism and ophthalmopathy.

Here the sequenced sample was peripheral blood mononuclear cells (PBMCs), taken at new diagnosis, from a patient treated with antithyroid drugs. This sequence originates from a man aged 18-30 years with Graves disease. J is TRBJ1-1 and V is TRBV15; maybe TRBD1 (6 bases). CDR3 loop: CATSRAGATEAFF. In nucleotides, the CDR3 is TGTGCCACCAGCAGAGCGGGGGCTACTGAAGCTTTCTTT.